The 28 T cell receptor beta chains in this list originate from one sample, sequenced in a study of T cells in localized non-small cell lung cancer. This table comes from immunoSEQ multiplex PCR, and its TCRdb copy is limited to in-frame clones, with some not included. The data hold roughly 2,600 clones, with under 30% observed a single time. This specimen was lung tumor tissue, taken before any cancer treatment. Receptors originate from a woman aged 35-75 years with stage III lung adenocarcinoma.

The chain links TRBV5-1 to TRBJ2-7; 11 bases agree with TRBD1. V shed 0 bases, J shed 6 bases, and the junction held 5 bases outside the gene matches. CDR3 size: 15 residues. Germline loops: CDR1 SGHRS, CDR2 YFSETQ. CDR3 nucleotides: TGCGCCAGCAGCTTGGCTCCGGGACAGGGGGGCGAGCAGTACTTC. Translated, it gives CASSLAPGQGGEQYF.

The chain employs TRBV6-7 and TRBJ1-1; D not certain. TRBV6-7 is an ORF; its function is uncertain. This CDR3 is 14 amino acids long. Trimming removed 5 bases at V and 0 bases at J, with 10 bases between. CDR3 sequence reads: CASSEGVMNTEAFF. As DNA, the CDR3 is TGTGCCAGCAGTGAAGGCGTCATGAACACTGAAGCTTTCTTT.

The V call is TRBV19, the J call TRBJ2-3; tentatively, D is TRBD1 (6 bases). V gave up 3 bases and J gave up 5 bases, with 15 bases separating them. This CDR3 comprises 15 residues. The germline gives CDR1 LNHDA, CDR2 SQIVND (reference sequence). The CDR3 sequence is CASSIGRGPRDTQYF. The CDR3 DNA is TGTGCCAGTAGTATCGGCAGGGGTCCCAGAGATACGCAGTATTTT.

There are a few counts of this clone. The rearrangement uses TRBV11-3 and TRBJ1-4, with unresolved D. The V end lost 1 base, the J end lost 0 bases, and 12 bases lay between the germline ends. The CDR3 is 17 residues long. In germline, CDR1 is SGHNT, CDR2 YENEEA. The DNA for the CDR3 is TGTGCCAGCAGCTTAGGCGTCCAGTCGGCAACTAATGAAAAACTGTTTTTT. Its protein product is CASSLGVQSATNEKLFF. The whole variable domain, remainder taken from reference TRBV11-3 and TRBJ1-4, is EAGVVQSPRYKIIEKKQPVAFWCNPISGHNTLYWYLQNLGQGPELLIRYENEEAVDDSQLPKDRFSAERLKGVDSTLKIQPAELGDSAVYLCASSLGVQSATNEKLFFGSGTQLSVL.

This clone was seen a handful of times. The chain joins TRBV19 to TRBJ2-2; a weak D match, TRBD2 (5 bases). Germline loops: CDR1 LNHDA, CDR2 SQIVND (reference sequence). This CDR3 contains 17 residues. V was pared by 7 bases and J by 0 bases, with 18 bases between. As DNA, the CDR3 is TGTGCCAGTACCAAACAACCAGCGGAGACGAACACCGGGGAGCTGTTTTTT. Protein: CASTKQPAETNTGELFF.

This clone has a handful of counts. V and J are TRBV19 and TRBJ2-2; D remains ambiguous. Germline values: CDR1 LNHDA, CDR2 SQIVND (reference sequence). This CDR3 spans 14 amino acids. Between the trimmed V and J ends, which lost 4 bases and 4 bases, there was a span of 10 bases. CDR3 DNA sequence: TGTGCCAGTAGTAGTGGGATCGGCACCGGGGAGCTGTTTTTT. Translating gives CASSSGIGTGELFF.

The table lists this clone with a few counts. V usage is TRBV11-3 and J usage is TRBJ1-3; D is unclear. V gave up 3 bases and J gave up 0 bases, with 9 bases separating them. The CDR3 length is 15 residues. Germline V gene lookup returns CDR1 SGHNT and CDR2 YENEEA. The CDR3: CASSFGISSGNTIYF. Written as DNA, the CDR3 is TGTGCCAGCAGCTTCGGGATTTCCTCTGGAAACACCATATATTTT.

In nucleotides, the CDR3 is TGTGCCACCAGCAGAGATCAATTAAGGAACACTGAAGCTTTCTTT. Its protein product is CATSRDQLRNTEAFF. V gene TRBV15 combines with J gene TRBJ1-1; D uncertain. Germline V gene data show CDR1 as LNHNV and CDR2 as YYDKDF (reference sequence). The germline V and J ends were trimmed by 0 bases and 1 base, with 9 bases remaining between them. The CDR3 length is 15 residues. The variable domain in full, with the rest retrieved from reference TRBV15 and TRBJ1-1, is DAMVIQNPRYQVTQFGKPVTLSCSQTLNHNVMYWYQQKSSQAPKLLFHYYDKDFNNEADTPDNFQSRRPNTSFCFLDIRSPGLGDTAMYLCATSRDQLRNTEAFFGQGTRLTVV.

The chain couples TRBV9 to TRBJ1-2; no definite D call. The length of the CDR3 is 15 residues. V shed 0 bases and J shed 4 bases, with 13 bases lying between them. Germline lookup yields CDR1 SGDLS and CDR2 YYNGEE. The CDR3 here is CASSVGGEGRYGYTF. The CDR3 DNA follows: TGTGCCAGCAGCGTAGGAGGCGAAGGTCGCTATGGCTACACCTTC.

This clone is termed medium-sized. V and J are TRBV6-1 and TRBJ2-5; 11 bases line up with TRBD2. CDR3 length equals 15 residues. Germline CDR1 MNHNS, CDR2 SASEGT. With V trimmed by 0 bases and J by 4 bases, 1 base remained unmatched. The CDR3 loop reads CASSEASGGVETQYF. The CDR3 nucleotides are TGTGCCAGCAGTGAAGCTAGCGGGGGGGTAGAGACCCAGTACTTC.

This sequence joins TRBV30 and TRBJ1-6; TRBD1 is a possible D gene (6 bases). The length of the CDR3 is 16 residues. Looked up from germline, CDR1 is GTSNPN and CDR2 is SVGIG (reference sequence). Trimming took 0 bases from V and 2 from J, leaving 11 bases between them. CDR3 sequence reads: CAWSVRTDTYNSPLHF. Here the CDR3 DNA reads TGTGCCTGGAGTGTAAGGACAGACACCTATAATTCACCCCTCCACTTT.

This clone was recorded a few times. This CDR3 reads CASGLDMNTEAFF. DNA of the CDR3: TGTGCTAGTGGTTTGGACATGAACACTGAAGCTTTCTTT. The V gene is TRBV12-5, the J gene TRBJ1-1; D is undetermined. The V end lost 1 base, the J end lost 0 bases, and 3 bases lay between the germline ends. The V gene's germline CDR1 is LGHNT and CDR2 FRNRAP. CDR3 size: 13 residues.

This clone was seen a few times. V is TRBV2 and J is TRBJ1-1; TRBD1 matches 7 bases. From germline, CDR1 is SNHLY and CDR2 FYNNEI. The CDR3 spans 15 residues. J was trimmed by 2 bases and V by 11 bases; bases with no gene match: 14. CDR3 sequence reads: CAGTFGGGGNTEAFF. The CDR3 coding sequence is TGTGCCGGGACTTTTGGGGGAGGGGGCAACACTGAAGCTTTCTTT.

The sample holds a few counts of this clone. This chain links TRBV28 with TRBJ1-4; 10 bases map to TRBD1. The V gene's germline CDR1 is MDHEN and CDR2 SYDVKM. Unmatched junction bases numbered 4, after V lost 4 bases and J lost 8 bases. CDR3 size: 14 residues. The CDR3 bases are TGTGCCAGCAGTTCCGGGACAGGGGTCGAAAAACTGTTTTTT. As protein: CASSSGTGVEKLFF.

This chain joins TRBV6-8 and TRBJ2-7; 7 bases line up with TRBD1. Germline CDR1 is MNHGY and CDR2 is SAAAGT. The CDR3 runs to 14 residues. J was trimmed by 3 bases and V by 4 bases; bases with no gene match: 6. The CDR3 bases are TGTGCCAGCAGTTTCCGGGACAGCAACTACGAGCAGTACTTC. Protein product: CASSFRDSNYEQYF.

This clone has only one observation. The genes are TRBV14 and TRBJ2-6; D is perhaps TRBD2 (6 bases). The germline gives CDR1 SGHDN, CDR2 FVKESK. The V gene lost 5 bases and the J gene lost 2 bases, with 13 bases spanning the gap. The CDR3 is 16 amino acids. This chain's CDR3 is CASSYNTGAGANVLTF. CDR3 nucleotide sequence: TGTGCCAGCAGCTACAATACGGGGGCTGGGGCCAACGTCCTGACTTTC.

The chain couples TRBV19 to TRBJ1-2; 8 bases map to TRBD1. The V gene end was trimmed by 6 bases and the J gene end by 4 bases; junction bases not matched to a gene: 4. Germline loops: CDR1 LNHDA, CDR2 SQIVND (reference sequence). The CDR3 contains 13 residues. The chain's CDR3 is CASSTTGGYGYTF. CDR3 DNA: TGTGCCAGTAGCACCACAGGGGGCTATGGCTACACCTTC.

The CDR3 coding sequence is TGTGCCAGCTCACTGAAAGCCCTAGCGGGGGTCACCTACAATGAGCAGTTCTTC. Its translation: CASSLKALAGVTYNEQFF. The chain links TRBV18 to TRBJ2-1; TRBD2 aligns across 10 bases. CDR3 length equals 18 residues. V trimming: 4 bases; J trimming: 2 bases; junction bases outside the gene matches: 11. Per germline, CDR1 KGHSH and CDR2 LQKENI.

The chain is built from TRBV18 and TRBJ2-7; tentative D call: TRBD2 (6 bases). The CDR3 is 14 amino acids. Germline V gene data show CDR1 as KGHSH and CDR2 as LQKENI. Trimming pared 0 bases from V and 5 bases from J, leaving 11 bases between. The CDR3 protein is CASSPPPSAHEQYF. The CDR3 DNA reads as TGTGCCAGCTCACCACCGCCTAGCGCCCACGAGCAGTACTTC.

CDR3 protein: CAISAPIHTGARTDTQYF. The CDR3 bases are TGTGCCATCAGCGCCCCAATACACACAGGGGCAAGGACAGATACGCAGTATTTT. The chain is built from TRBV6-8 and TRBJ2-3, with 7 bases aligning to TRBD1. V trimming: 10 bases; J trimming: 3 bases; junction bases outside the gene matches: 22. The germline V gene has CDR1 MNHGY and CDR2 SAAAGT. This CDR3 has 18 amino acids.

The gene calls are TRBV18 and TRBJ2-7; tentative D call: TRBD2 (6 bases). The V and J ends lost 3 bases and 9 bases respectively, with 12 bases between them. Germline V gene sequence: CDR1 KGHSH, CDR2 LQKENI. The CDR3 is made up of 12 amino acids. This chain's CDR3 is CASSPLAEGQYF. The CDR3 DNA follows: TGTGCCAGCTCACCCCTGGCGGAGGGGCAGTACTTC.

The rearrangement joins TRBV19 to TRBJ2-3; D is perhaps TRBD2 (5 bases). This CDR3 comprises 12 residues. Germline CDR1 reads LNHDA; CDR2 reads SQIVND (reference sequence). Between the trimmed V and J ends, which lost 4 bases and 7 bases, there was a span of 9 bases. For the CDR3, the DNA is TGTGCCAGTAGTAGCACTAGGTATACGCAGTATTTT. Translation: CASSSTRYTQYF.

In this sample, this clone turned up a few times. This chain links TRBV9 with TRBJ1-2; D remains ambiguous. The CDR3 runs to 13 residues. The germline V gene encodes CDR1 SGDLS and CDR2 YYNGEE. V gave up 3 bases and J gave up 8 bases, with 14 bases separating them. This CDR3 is CASSAYHDWGYTF. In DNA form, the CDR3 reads TGTGCCAGCAGCGCGTATCATGATTGGGGCTACACCTTC.

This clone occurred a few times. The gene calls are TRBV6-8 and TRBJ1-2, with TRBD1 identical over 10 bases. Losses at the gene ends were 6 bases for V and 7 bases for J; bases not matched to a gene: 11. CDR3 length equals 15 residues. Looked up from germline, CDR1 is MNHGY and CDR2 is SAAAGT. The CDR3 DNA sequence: TGTGCCAGCAGCCTCAAGGGACAGGGGATTAGTGGCTACACCTTC. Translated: CASSLKGQGISGYTF.

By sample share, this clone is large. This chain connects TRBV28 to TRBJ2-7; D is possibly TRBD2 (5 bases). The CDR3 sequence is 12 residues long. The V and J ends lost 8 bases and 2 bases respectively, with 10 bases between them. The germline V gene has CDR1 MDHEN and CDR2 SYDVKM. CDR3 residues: CASGRVTYEQYF. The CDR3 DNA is TGTGCCAGCGGGCGGGTAACCTACGAGCAGTACTTC.

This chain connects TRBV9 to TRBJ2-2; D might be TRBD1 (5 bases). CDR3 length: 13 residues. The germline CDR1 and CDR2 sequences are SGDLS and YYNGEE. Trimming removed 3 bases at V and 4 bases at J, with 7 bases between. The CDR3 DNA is TGTGCCAGCAGCGCGACAGTCACCGGGGAGCTGTTTTTT. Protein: CASSATVTGELFF.

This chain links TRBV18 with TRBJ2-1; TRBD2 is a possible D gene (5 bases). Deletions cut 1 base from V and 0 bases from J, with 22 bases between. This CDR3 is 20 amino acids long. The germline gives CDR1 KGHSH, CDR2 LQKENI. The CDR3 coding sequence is TGTGCCAGCTCACCACGTTCCGCGGTTCGGGGAGCGAGCTCCTACAATGAGCAGTTCTTC. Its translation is CASSPRSAVRGASSYNEQFF.

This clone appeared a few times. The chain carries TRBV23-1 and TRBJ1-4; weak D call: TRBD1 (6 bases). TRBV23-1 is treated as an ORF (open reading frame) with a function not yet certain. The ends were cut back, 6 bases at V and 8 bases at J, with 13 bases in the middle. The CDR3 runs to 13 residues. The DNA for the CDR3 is TGCGCCAGCAGCTCGCGAGGGGGGGAAAAACTGTTTTTT. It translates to CASSSRGGEKLFF.